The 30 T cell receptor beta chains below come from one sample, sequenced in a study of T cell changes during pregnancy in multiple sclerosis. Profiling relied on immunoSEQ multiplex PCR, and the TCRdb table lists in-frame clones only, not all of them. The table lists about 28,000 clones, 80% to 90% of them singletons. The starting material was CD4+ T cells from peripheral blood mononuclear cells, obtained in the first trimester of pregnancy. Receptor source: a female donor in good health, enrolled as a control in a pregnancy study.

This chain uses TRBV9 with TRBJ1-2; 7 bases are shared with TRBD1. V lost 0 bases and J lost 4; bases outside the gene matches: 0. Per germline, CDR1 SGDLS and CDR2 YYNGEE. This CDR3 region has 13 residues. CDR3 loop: CASSVGDSYGYTF. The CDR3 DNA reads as TGTGCCAGCAGCGTAGGGGACAGCTATGGCTACACCTTC.

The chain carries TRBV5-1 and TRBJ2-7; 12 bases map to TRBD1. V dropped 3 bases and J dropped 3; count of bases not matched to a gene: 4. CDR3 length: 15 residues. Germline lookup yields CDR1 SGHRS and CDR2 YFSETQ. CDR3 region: CASSWGQGAGYEQYF. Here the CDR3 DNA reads TGCGCCAGCAGCTGGGGACAGGGGGCGGGCTACGAGCAGTACTTC.

CDR3 DNA sequence: TGTGCCACCAGCAGAGATGCGGCTAGCGGGGGGACGACGCAGTATTTT. As protein: CATSRDAASGGTTQYF. This chain joins TRBV15 and TRBJ2-3; 11 nucleotides line up with TRBD2. The CDR3 extends over 16 amino acids. Unmatched junction bases numbered 8, after V lost 0 bases and J lost 9 bases. Germline CDR1 LNHNV, CDR2 YYDKDF (reference sequence).

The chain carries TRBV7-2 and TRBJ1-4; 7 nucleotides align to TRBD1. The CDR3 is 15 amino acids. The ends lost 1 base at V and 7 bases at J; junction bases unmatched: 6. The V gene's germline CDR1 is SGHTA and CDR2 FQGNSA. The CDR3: CASSLGDRVREKLFF. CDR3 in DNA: TGTGCCAGCAGCTTAGGCGACAGGGTGCGTGAAAAACTGTTTTTT.

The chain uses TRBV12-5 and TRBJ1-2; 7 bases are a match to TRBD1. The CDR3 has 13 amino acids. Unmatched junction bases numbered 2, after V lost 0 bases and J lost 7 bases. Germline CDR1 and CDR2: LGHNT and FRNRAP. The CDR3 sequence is CASGLVPGGGYTF. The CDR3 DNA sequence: TGTGCTAGTGGTTTGGTGCCAGGGGGTGGCTACACCTTC.

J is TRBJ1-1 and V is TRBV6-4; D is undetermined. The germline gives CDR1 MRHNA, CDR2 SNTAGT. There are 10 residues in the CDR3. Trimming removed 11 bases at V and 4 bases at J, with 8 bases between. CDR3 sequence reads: CAPRGTEAFF. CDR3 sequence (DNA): TGTGCCCCACGCGGCACTGAAGCTTTCTTT.

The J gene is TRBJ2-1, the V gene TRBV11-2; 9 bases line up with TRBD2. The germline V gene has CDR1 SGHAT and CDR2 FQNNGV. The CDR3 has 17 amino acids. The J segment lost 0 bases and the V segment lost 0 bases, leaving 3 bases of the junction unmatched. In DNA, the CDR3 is TGTGCCAGCAGCTTAGAGACTAGCGGCGCCTCCTACAATGAGCAGTTCTTC. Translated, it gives CASSLETSGASYNEQFF.

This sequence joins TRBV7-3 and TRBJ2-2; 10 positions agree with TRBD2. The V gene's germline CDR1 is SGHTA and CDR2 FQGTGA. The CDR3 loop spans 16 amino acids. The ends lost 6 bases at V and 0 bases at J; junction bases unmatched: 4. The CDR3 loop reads CASSISGGPNTGELFF. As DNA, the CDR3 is TGTGCCAGCAGTATTAGCGGGGGGCCGAACACCGGGGAGCTGTTTTTT.

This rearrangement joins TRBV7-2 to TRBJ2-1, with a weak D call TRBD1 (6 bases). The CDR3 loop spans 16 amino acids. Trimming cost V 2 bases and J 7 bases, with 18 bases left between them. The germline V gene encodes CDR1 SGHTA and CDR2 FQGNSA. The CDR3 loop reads CASSLTRDMPQNEQFF. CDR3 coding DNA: TGTGCCAGCAGCTTAACCCGGGACATGCCCCAGAATGAGCAGTTCTTC.

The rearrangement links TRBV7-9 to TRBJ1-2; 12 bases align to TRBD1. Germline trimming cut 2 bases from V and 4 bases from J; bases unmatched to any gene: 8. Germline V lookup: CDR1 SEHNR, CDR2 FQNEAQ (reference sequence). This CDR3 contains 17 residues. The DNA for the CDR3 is TGTGCCAGCAGCTTATCCGGGACAGGGGGCGTCGGCTATGGCTACACCTTC. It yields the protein CASSLSGTGGVGYGYTF.

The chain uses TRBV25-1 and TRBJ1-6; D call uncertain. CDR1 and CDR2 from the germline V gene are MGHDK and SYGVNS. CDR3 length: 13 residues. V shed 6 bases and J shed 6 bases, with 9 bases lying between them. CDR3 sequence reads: CASSTGTNSPLHF. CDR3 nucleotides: TGTGCCAGCAGCACGGGTACTAATTCACCCCTCCACTTT.

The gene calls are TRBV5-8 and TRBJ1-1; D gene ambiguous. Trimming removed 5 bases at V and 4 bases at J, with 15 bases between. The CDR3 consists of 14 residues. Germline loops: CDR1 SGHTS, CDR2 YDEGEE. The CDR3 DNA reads TGTGCCAGCAGTCTCGACGGGGAGATCACTGAAGCTTTCTTT. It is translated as CASSLDGEITEAFF.

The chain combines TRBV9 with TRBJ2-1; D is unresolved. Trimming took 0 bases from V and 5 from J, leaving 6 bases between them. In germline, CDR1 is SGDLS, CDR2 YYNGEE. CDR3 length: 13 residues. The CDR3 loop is CASSVDVDNEQFF. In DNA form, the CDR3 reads TGTGCCAGCAGCGTAGACGTAGACAATGAGCAGTTCTTC.

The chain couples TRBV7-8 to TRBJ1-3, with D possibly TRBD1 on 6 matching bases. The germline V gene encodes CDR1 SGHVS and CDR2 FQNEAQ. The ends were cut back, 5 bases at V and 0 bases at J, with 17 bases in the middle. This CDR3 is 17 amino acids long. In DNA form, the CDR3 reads TGTGCCAGCAGCCTTTGGACAGCTATGAGCTCTGGAAACACCATATATTTT. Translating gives CASSLWTAMSSGNTIYF.

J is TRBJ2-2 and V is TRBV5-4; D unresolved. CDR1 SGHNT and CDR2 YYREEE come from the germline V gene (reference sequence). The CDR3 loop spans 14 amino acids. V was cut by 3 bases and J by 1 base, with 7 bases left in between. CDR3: CASSSSGNTGELFF. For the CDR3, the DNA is TGTGCCAGCAGCTCTTCGGGGAACACCGGGGAGCTGTTTTTT.

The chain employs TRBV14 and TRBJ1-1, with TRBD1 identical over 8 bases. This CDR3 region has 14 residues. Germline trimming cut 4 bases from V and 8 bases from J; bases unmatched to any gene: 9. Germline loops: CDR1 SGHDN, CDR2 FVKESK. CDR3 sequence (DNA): TGTGCCAGCAGCCTGAGACAGGGGCGCGGGGAAGCTTTCTTT. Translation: CASSLRQGRGEAFF.

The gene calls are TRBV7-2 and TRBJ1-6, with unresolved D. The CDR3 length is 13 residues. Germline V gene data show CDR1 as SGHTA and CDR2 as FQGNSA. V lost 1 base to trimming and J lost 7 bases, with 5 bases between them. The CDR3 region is CASSLGQNSPLHF. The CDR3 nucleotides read TGTGCCAGCAGCTTAGGTCAGAATTCACCCCTCCACTTT.

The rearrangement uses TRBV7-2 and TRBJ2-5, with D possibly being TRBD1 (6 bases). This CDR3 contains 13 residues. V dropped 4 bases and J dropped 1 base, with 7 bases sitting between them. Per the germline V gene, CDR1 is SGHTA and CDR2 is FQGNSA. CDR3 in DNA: TGTGCCAGCAGCTACAGGGCCCAAGAGACCCAGTACTTC. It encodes CASSYRAQETQYF.

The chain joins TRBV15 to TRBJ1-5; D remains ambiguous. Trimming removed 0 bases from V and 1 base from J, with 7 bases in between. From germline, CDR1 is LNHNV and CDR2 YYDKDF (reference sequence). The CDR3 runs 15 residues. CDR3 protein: CATSREQWSNQPQHF. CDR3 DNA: TGTGCCACCAGCAGAGAACAGTGGAGCAATCAGCCCCAGCATTTT. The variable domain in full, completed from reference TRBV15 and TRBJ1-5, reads DAMVIQNPRYQVTQFGKPVTLSCSQTLNHNVMYWYQQKSSQAPKLLFHYYDKDFNNEADTPDNFQSRRPNTSFCFLDIRSPGLGDTAMYLCATSREQWSNQPQHFGDGTRLSIL.

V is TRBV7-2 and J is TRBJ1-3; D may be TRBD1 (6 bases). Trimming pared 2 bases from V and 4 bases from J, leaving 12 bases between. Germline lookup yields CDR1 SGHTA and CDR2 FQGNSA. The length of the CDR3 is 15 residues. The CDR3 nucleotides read TGTGCCAGCAGCTTATCAAGGGGGAAGGGAAACACCATATATTTT. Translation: CASSLSRGKGNTIYF.

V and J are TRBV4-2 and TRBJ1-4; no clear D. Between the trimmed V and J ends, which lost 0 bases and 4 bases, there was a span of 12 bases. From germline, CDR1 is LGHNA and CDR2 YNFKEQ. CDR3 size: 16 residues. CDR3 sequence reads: CASSQDTRGDNEKLFF. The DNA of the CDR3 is TGTGCCAGCAGCCAAGATACCCGAGGAGATAATGAAAAACTGTTTTTT.

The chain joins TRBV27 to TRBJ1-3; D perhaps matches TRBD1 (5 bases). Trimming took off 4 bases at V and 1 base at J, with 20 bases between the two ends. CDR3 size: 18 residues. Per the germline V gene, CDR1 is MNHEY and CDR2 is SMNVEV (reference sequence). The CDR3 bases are TGTGCCAGCAGTTCCTGGAACGGGGCGGGGGGGTCTGGAAACACCATATATTTT. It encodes CASSSWNGAGGSGNTIYF.

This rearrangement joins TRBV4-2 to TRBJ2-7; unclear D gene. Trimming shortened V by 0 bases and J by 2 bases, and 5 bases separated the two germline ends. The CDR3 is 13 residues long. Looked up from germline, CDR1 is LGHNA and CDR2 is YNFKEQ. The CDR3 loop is CASSQESAYEQYF. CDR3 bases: TGTGCCAGCAGCCAAGAGAGCGCCTACGAGCAGTACTTC.

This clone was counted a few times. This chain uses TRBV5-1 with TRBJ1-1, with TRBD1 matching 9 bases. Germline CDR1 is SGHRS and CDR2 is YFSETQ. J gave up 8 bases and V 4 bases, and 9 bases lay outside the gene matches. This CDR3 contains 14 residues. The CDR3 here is CASSPGTGFKEAFF. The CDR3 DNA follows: TGCGCCAGCAGCCCTGGGACAGGGTTTAAGGAAGCTTTCTTT. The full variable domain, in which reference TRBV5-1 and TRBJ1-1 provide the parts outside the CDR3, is KAGVTQTPRYLIKTRGQQVTLSCSPISGHRSVSWYQQTPGQGLQFLFEYFSETQRNKGNFPGRFSGRQFSNSRSEMNVSTLELGDSALYLCASSPGTGFKEAFFGQGTRLTVV.

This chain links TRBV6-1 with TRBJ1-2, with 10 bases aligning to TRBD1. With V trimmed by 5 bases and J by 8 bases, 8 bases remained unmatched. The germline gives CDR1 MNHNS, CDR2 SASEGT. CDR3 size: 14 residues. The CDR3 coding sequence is TGTGCCAGCAGTTATGGACAGGGGGAGGGCGGCTACACCTTC. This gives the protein CASSYGQGEGGYTF.

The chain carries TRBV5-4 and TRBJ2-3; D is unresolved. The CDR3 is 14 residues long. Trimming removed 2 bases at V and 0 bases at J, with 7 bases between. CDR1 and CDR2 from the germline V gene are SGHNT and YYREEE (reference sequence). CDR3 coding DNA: TGTGCCAGCAGCTTCTGGCAGAGCACAGATACGCAGTATTTT. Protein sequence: CASSFWQSTDTQYF.

The CDR3: CASSPGTDNQPQHF. CDR3 DNA sequence: TGTGCCAGCAGCCCGGGGACAGACAATCAGCCCCAGCATTTT. The rearrangement joins TRBV5-4 to TRBJ1-5, with 7 bases that match TRBD1. This CDR3 is 14 amino acids long. The J segment lost 3 bases and the V segment lost 4 bases, leaving 4 bases of the junction unmatched. Looked up from germline, CDR1 is SGHNT and CDR2 is YYREEE (reference sequence).

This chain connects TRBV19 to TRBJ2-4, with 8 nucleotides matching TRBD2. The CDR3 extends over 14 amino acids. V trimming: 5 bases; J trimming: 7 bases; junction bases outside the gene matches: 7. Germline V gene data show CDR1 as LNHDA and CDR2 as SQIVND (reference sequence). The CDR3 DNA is TGTGCCAGTAGTTCCGGCGGGGGGAGGAACATTCAGTACTTC. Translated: CASSSGGGRNIQYF.

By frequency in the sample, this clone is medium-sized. The CDR3 nucleotides read TGTGCCAGCAGCTTTGAGTTTGAGCAGTTCTTC. Translating gives CASSFEFEQFF. The chain recombines TRBV5-6 with TRBJ2-1, with no clear D. V lost 2 bases and J 9 bases, leaving 6 bases between the germline ends. This CDR3 is 11 amino acids long. Germline V gene sequence: CDR1 SGHDT, CDR2 YYEEEE.

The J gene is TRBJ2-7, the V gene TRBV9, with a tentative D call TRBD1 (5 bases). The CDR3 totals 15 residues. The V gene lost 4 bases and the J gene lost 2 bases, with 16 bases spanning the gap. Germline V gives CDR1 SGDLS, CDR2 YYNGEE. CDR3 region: CASSLRQGSPYEQYF. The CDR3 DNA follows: TGTGCCAGCAGCCTCCGGCAGGGATCCCCCTACGAGCAGTACTTC.